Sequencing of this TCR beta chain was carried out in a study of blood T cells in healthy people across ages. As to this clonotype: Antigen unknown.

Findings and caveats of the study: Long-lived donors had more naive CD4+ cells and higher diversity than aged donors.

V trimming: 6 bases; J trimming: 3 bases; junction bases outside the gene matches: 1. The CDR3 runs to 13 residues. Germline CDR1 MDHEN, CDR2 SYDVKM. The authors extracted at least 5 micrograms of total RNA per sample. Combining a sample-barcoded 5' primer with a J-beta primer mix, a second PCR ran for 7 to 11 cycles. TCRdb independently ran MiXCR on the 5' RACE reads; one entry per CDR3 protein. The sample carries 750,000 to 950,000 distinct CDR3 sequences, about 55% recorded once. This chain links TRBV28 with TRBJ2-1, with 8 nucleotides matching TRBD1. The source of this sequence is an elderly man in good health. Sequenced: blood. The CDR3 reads CASRGQVYNEQFF. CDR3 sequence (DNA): TGTGCCAGCAGGGGACAGGTCTACAATGAGCAGTTCTTC.